These 14 T cell receptor beta chains share one sample of origin, sequenced in a study of CD8+CD57+ T cells in acquired aplastic anemia. Patients who underwent sequencing had shown CD8+CD57+ cell expansion by flow cytometry. Genomic DNA templated the TCR beta VDJ and CDR3 profiling. TCRdb re-called the reads with MiXCR, one entry per CDR3 protein. The table records more than 150,000 distinct CDR3 sequences, nearly 50% of them present only once. Sequencing was performed on sorted CD4+, CD8+, or CD8+CD57+ T cells (not recorded which) from PBMCs. The receptors were gathered from a human donor with aplastic anemia.

The chain recombines TRBV9 with TRBJ1-3; unclear D gene. CDR1 is SGDLS, CDR2 YYNGEE, per germline. The CDR3 is made up of 14 amino acids. V was shortened by 2 bases and J by 8 bases, with 14 bases between the two germline ends. The CDR3 nucleotides read TGTGCCAGCAGCGTTTACGCACGTAGTGACACCATATATTTT. Its protein product is CASSVYARSDTIYF.

Turning to this clonotype: At one end the junction does not follow the germline gene, possibly because of a read error. This rearrangement joins TRBV7-2 to TRBJ2-2; the match to TRBD1 covers 7 bases. Germline V CDR1 and CDR2: SGHTA, FQGNSA. The CDR3 is made up of 15 amino acids. The CDR3 nucleotides are TGTGCCAGCAGCTTAATGCAGGGGGTGAACGGGGAGCTGCTTTTT. Translated: CASSLMQGVNGELLF.

In this sample, this clonotype turned up once. The chain uses TRBV20-1 and TRBJ1-2; no firm D call. The V end was cut by 6 bases, the J end by 4 bases, with 12 bases between. The CDR3 has 12 residues. Germline-derived CDR1 and CDR2 are DFQATT and SNEGSKA (reference sequence). The CDR3 sequence is CSASPYIYGYTF. The CDR3 nucleotides are TGCAGTGCCTCCCCTTACATCTATGGCTACACCTTC.

This clonotype has ten or more counts. The chain joins TRBV4-1 to TRBJ1-2; maybe TRBD1 (6 bases). Germline-derived CDR1 and CDR2 are MGHRA and YSYEKL. The V end lost 2 bases, the J end lost 7 bases, and 20 bases lay between the germline ends. The CDR3 sequence is 16 residues long. CDR3 DNA: TGCGCCAGCAGCCAACTGACGCGACAGGCCACAAGTGGCTACACCTTC. It codes for CASSQLTRQATSGYTF.

The chain joins TRBV7-2 to TRBJ1-2; D gene unclear. Germline lookup yields CDR1 SGHTA and CDR2 FQGNSA. V dropped 4 bases and J dropped 5 bases, with 8 bases sitting between them. The CDR3 runs to 12 residues. The DNA for the CDR3 is TGTGCCAGCAGCTCCGAGGGTTATGGCTACACCTTC. This encodes CASSSEGYGYTF.

This chain uses TRBV7-8 with TRBJ1-3; D not resolved. Between the trimmed V and J ends, which lost 5 bases and 0 bases, there was a span of 11 bases. The CDR3 is 15 residues long. The germline gives CDR1 SGHVS, CDR2 FQNEAQ. The DNA for the CDR3 is TGTGCCAGCAGCAGCCAAGGAAGCTCTGGAAACACCATATATTTT. This sequence encodes CASSSQGSSGNTIYF.

The chain recombines TRBV24-1 with TRBJ1-2; D is possibly TRBD1 (5 bases). The CDR3 loop spans 16 amino acids. V was pared by 5 bases and J by 8 bases, with 23 bases between. The germline gives CDR1 KGHDR, CDR2 SFDVKD. The CDR3: CATSAGPSTVLDGYTF. As DNA, the CDR3 is TGTGCCACCAGTGCCGGTCCTTCGACAGTCCTGGACGGCTACACCTTC.

This sequence joins TRBV6-2 or TRBV6-3 and TRBJ2-6, with D hard to call. V shed 8 bases and J shed 0 bases, with 11 bases lying between them. There are 15 residues in the CDR3. Looked up from germline, CDR1 is MNHEY and CDR2 is SVGEGT. CDR3 nucleotide sequence: TGTGCCAGCTCGGATACCCTCTCTGGGGCCAACGTCCTGACTTTC. As protein: CASSDTLSGANVLTF.

This clonotype was detected ten times or more. The chain joins TRBV19 to TRBJ2-2, with 8 bases identical to TRBD1. V was clipped by 5 bases and J by 1 base; unmatched bases: 3. Germline CDR1 is LNHDA and CDR2 is SQIVND (reference sequence). The CDR3 spans 15 residues. In nucleotides, the CDR3 is TGTGCCAGTAGTCCGGGGACAGGGAACACCGGGGAGCTGTTTTTT. This translates into CASSPGTGNTGELFF.

This clonotype was seen more than once but under ten times. The junction does not match germline at one end; this may be a read error. The gene calls are TRBV2 and TRBJ2-3, with unresolved D. The CDR3 runs 15 residues. Germline-derived CDR1 and CDR2 are SNHLY and FYNNEI. CDR3: CAISESVASTDTQYF. In DNA, the CDR3 is TGTGCCATCAGTGAGTCTGTGGCCAGCACAGATACGCAGTATTTT.

This chain joins TRBV5-1 and TRBJ2-2, with D perhaps TRBD1 or TRBD2 (6 bases each). This CDR3 comprises 16 residues. Per the germline V gene, CDR1 is SGHRS and CDR2 is YFSETQ. V lost 4 bases to trimming and J lost 2 bases, with 15 bases between them. The CDR3 region is CASSGRGGPNTGELFF. For the CDR3, the DNA is TGCGCCAGCAGCGGACGAGGGGGGCCAAACACCGGGGAGCTGTTTTTT.

V usage is TRBV5-1 and J usage is TRBJ1-3; D is undetermined. The CDR3 runs 15 residues. The germline V gene has CDR1 SGHRS and CDR2 YFSETQ. Trimming removed 3 bases at V and 5 bases at J, with 15 bases between. Written as DNA, the CDR3 is TGCGCCAGCAGCTCGGACCCTTATGGTAGAAACACCATATATTTT. It codes for CASSSDPYGRNTIYF.

This clonotype was found many times. V usage is TRBV20-1 and J usage is TRBJ1-3; possibly TRBD1 for D (5 bases). Germline CDR1 is DFQATT and CDR2 is SNEGSKA (reference sequence). This CDR3 comprises 14 residues. Trimming removed 0 bases from V and 5 bases from J, with 11 bases in between. This CDR3 is CSAREGTGRNTIYF. DNA of the CDR3: TGCAGTGCTAGAGAAGGGACTGGCCGAAACACCATATATTTT.

This clonotype appeared a few times. The CDR3 DNA follows: TGCAGCGTTGCGGCAGGGGGCACCTACAATGAGCAGTTCTTC. Translating gives CSVAAGGTYNEQFF. V is TRBV29-1 and J is TRBJ2-1; 8 bases are a match to TRBD1. The J segment lost 2 bases and the V segment lost 4 bases, leaving 4 bases of the junction unmatched. The CDR3 has 14 amino acids. Germline CDR1 is SQVTM and CDR2 is ANQGSEA.